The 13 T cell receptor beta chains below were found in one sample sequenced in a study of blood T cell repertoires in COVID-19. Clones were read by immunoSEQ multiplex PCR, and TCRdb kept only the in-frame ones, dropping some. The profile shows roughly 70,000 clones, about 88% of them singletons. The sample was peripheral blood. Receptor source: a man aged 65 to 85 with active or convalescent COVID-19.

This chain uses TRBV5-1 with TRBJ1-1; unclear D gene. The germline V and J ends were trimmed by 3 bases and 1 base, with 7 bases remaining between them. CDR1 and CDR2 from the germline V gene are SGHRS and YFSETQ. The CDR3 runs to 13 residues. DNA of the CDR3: TGCGCCAGCAGCTCACGGGAGAACACTGAAGCTTTCTTT. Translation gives CASSSRENTEAFF.

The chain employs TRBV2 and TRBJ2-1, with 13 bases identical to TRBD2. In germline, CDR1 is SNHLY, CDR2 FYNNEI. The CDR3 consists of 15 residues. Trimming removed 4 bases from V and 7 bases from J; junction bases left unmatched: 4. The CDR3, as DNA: TGTGCCAGCAGTGGAACTAGCGGGAGGGCGAATGAGCAGTTCTTC. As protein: CASSGTSGRANEQFF.

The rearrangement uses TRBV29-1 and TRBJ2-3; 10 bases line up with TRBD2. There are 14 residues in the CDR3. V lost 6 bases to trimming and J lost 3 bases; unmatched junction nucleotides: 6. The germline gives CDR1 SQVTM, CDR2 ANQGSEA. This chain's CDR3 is CSVVTSGTTDTQYF. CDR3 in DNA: TGCAGCGTGGTCACTAGCGGGACTACAGATACGCAGTATTTT.

The CDR3 sequence: CSVGTGFGNTIYF. CDR3 nucleotide sequence: TGCAGCGTTGGCACAGGGTTCGGAAACACCATATATTTT. The V and J genes are TRBV29-1 and TRBJ1-3, with a possible D match to TRBD1 (6 bases). The germline V and J ends were trimmed by 4 bases and 4 bases, with 11 bases remaining between them. CDR3 length: 13 residues. CDR1 and CDR2 from the germline V gene are SQVTM and ANQGSEA.

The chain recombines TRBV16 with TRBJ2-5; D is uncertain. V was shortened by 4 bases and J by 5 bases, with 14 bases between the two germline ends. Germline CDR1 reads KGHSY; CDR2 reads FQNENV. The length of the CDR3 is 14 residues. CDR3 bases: TGTGCCAGCAGCCGCAATCGAGCGAGGGAGACCCAGTACTTC. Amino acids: CASSRNRARETQYF.

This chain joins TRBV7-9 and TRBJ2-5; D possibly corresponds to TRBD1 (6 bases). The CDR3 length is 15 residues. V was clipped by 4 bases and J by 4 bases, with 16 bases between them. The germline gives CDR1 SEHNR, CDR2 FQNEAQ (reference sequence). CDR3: CASSYTGFTGETQYF. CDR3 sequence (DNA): TGTGCCAGCAGCTATACAGGGTTTACTGGAGAGACCCAGTACTTC.

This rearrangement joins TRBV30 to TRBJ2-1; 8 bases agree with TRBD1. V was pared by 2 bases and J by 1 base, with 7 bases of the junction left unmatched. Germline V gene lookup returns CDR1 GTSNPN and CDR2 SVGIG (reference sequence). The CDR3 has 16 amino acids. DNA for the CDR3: TGTGCCTGGAGTACCAGGGGGCTAAAGTCCTACAATGAGCAGTTCTTC. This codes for CAWSTRGLKSYNEQFF.

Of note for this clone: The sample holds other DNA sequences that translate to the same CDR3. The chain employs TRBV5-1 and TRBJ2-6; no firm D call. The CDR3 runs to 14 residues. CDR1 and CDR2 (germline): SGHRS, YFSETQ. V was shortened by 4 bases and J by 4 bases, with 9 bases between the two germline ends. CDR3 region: CASSPQVGANVLTF. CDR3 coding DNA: TGCGCCAGCAGCCCCCAGGTGGGGGCCAACGTCCTGACTTTC.

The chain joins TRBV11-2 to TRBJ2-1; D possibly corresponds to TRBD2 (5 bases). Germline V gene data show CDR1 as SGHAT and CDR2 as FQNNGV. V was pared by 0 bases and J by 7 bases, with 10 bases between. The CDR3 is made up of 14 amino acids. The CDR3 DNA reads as TGTGCCAGCAGCTTAGATCGTACTAGTAATGAGCAGTTCTTC. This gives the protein CASSLDRTSNEQFF. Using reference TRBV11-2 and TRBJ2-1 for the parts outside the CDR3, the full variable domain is EAGVAQSPRYKIIEKRQSVAFWCNPISGHATLYWYQQILGQGPKLLIQFQNNGVVDDSQLPKDRFSAERLKGVDSTLKIQPAKLEDSAVYLCASSLDRTSNEQFFGPGTRLTVL.

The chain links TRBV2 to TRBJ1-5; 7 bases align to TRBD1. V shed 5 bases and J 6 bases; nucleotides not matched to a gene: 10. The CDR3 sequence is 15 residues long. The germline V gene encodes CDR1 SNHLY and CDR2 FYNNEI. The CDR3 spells CASSFRQGGTQPQHF. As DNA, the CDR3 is TGTGCCAGCAGTTTCCGACAGGGTGGGACTCAGCCCCAGCATTTT.

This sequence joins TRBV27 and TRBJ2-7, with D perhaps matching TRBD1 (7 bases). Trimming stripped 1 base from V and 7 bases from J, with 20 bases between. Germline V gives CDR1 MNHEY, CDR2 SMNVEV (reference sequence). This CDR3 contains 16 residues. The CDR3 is CASSLYVGGGVREQYF. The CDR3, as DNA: TGTGCCAGCAGTTTATACGTAGGAGGGGGCGTTCGGGAGCAGTACTTC.

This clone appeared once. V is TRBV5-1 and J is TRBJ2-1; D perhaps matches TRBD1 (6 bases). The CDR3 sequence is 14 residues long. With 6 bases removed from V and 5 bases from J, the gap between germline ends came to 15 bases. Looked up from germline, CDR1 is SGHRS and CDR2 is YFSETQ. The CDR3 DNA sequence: TGCGCCAGCACTGGGGGCCTGGGAAACAATGAGCAGTTCTTC. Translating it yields CASTGGLGNNEQFF.

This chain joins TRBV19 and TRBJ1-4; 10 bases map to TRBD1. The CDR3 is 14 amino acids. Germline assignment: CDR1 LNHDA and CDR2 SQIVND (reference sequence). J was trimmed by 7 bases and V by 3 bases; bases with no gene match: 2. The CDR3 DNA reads TGTGCCAGTAGTATTTGGACAGGGGGTGAAAAACTGTTTTTT. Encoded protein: CASSIWTGGEKLFF.